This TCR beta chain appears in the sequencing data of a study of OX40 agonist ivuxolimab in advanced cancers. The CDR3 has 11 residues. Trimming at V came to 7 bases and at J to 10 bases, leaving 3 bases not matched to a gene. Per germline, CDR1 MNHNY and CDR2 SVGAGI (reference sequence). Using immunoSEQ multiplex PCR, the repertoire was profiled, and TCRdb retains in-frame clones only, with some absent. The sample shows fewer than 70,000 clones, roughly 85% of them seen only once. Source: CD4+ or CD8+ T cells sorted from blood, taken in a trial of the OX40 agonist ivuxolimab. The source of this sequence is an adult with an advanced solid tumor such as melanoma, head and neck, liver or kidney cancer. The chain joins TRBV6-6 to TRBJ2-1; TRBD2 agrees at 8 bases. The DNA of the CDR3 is TGTGCCAGCATTCGGGGGGGAGAGCAGTTCTTC. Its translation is CASIRGGEQFF.